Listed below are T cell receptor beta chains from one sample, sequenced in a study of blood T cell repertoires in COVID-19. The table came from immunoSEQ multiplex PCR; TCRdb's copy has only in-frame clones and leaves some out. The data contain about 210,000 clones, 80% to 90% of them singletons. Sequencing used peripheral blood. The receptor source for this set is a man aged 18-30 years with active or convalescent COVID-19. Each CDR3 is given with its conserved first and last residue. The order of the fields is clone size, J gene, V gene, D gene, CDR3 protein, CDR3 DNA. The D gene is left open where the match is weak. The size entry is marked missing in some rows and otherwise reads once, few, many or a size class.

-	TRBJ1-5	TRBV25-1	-	CASSDQGILSNQPQHF	TGTGCCAGCAGTGACCAGGGGATCCTTAGCAATCAGCCCCAGCATTTT
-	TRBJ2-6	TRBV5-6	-	CASSDSLSSGANVLTF	TGTGCCAGCAGCGACAGCCTCAGCTCTGGGGCCAACGTCCTGACTTTC
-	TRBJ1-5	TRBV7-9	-	CAVPGGASNQPQHF	TGTGCCGTACCCGGGGGGGCGAGCAATCAGCCCCAGCATTTT
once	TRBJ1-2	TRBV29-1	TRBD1	CSVATGGWDGYTF	TGCAGCGTTGCGACAGGGGGTTGGGATGGCTACACCTTC
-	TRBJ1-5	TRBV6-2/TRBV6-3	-	CASSWQAHQPQHF	TGTGCCAGCAGTTGGCAGGCCCATCAGCCCCAGCATTTT
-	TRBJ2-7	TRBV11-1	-	CASSFDQGLSYEQYF	TGTGCCAGCAGCTTTGATCAGGGGCTCTCGTACGAGCAGTACTTC
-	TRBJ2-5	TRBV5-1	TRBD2	CASSSVAGGVKETQYF	TGCGCCAGCAGCTCGGTAGCGGGAGGGGTGAAAGAGACCCAGTACTTC
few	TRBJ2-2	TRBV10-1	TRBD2	CASSDALAGNGAGELFF	TGCGCCAGCAGTGATGCTCTAGCGGGAAATGGGGCCGGGGAGCTGTTTTTT
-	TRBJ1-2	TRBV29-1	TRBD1	CSALPGGNYGYTF	TGCAGCGCTCTCCCAGGGGGTAACTATGGCTACACCTTC
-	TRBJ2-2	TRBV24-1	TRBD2	CATSDLKRELAGELFF	TGTGCCACCAGTGATTTAAAGCGGGAGCTAGCCGGGGAGCTGTTTTTT
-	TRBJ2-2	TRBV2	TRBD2	CASSAQRPGLAGEVGELFF	TGTGCCAGCAGTGCACAAAGGCCGGGACTAGCGGGAGAAGTCGGGGAGCTGTTTTTT
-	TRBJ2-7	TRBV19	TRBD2	CASSKMGTSGISEQYF	TGTGCCAGTAGTAAGATGGGGACTAGCGGGATTTCCGAGCAGTACTTC
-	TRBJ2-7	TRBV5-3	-	CARSWDKYYEQYF	TGTGCCAGAAGCTGGGACAAGTACTACGAGCAGTACTTC
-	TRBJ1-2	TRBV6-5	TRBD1	CASGRGINYGYTF	TGTGCCAGTGGCAGGGGGATCAACTATGGCTACACCTTC
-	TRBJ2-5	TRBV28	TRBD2	CASSPGTSGRGQSQYF	TGTGCCAGCAGCCCCGGGACTAGCGGGAGGGGCCAATCCCAGTACTTC
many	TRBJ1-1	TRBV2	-	CASSPEVGTFF	TGTGCCAGCAGCCCGGAGGTCGGGACTTTCTTT
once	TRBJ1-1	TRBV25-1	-	CASSGRQARDTEAFF	TGTGCCAGCAGTGGACGACAGGCGAGGGACACTGAAGCTTTCTTT
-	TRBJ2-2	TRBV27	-	CASSPQVPTGELFF	TGTGCCAGCAGTCCGCAGGTCCCCACCGGGGAGCTGTTTTTT
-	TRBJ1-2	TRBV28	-	CASSQTGIVEGGYTF	TGTGCCAGCAGTCAAACAGGGATTGTTGAGGGTGGCTACACCTTC
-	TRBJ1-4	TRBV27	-	CASSSRAGCFF	TGTGCCAGCAGCTCCAGGGCCGGATGCTTCTTT
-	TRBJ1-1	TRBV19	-	CASSAMGGWANTEAFF	TGTGCCTCTAGTGCTATGGGGGGGTGGGCCAACACTGAAGCTTTCTTT
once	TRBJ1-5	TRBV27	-	CASSRISGQPQHF	TGTGCCAGCAGCCGTATCAGCGGTCAGCCCCAGCATTTT
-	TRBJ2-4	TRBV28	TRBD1	CASSIGTGLAKNIQYF	TGTGCCAGCAGTATCGGGACAGGTCTAGCCAAAAACATTCAGTACTTC
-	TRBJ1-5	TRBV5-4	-	CASSRGGNQPQHF	TGTGCCAGCAGCAGGGGTGGCAATCAGCCCCAGCATTTT
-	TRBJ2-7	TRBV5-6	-	CASSLVQAGYEQYF	TGTGCCAGCAGCTTGGTACAGGCCGGCTACGAGCAGTACTTC
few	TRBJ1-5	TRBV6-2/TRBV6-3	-	CASSPRDRNQPQHF	TGTGCCAGCAGTCCGCGGGACCGCAATCAGCCCCAGCATTTT
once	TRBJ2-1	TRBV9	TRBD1	CASSVAGGGEQFF	TGTGCCAGCAGCGTAGCAGGGGGCGGTGAGCAGTTCTTC
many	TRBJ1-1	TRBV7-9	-	CASSLDTNTEAFF	TGTGCCAGCAGCTTGGACACAAACACTGAAGCTTTCTTT
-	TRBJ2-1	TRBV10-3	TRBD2	CAISMGASGSRNEQFF	TGTGCCATCTCGATGGGGGCTAGCGGGAGCCGCAATGAGCAGTTCTTC
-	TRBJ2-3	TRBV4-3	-	CASSQDLTEVAEMRDTQYF	TGCGCCAGCAGCCAAGATCTTACGGAGGTAGCGGAGATGAGGGATACGCAGTATTTT
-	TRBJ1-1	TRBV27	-	CASSLSRQGTEAFF	TGTGCCAGCAGTTTATCCCGCCAGGGCACTGAAGCTTTCTTT
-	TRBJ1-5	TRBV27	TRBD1	CASSSRVRGNQPQHF	TGTGCCAGCAGTTCAAGGGTCAGGGGGAATCAGCCCCAGCATTTT
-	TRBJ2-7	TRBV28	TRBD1	CASRTGETYEQYF	TGTGCCAGCCGGACAGGGGAGACCTACGAGCAGTACTTC
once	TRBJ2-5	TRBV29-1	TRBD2	CSVLAPLQETQYF	TGCAGCGTACTAGCGCCTCTCCAAGAGACCCAGTACTTC
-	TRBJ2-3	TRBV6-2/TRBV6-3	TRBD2	CASSSGTSGRGFFTDTQYF	TGTGCCAGCAGCAGTGGGACTAGCGGGAGGGGGTTTTTCACAGATACGCAGTATTTT
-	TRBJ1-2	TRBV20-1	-	CSASNRVDYGYTF	TGCAGTGCGAGTAACAGGGTCGACTATGGCTACACCTTC
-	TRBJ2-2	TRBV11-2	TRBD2	CASSYPPGTRGTGELFF	TGTGCCAGCAGCTACCCCCCGGGGACTAGAGGTACCGGGGAGCTGTTTTTT
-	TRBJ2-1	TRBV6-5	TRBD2	CASSLGLPASNEQFF	TGTGCCAGCAGCCTGGGACTACCAGCCTCCAATGAGCAGTTCTTC
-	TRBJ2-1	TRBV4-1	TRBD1	CASSQETDRASEQFF	TGCGCCAGCAGCCAAGAAACAGACAGGGCAAGTGAGCAGTTCTTC
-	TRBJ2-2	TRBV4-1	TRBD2	CASSQGLAGVLSGELFF	TGCGCCAGCAGCCAAGGACTAGCGGGAGTTTTATCCGGGGAGCTGTTTTTT
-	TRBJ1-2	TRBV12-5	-	CASGPSGTYAGYTF	TGTGCTAGTGGCCCTTCCGGGACATATGCAGGCTACACCTTC
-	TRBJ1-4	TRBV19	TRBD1	CASSAPQGARATTNEKLFF	TGTGCCAGTAGTGCTCCACAGGGGGCGCGGGCTACAACTAATGAAAAACTGTTTTTT
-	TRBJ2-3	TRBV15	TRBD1	CATTLQGVTDTQYF	TGTGCCACCACCCTCCAGGGGGTCACAGATACGCAGTATTTT
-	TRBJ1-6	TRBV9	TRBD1	CASSGRTGGTNSPLHF	TGTGCCAGCAGCGGAAGGACAGGGGGTACTAATTCACCCCTCCACTTT
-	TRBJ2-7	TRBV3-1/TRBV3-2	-	CASSPWTDLAYEQYF	TGTGCCAGCAGCCCTTGGACTGATCTTGCCTACGAGCAGTACTTC
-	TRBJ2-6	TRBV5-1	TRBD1	CASSLGGQGKSGANVLTF	TGCGCCAGCAGCTTGGGGGGACAGGGGAAAAGTGGGGCCAACGTCCTGACTTTC
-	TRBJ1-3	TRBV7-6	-	CASSLAENTQGNTIYF	TGTGCCAGCAGCTTAGCGGAGAACACCCAGGGAAACACCATATATTTT
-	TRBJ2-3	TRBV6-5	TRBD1	CASSYGAGGGTDTQYF	TGTGCCAGCAGTTACGGGGCAGGGGGAGGCACAGATACGCAGTATTTT
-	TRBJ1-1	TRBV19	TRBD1	CASSGQGAGAFF	TGTGCCAGTAGTGGGCAGGGGGCCGGCGCTTTCTTT
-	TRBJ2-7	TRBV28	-	CASSSGSRYEQYF	TGTGCCAGCAGCTCGGGGAGTCGCTACGAGCAGTACTTC
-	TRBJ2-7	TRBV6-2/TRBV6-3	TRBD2	CASSYRLTSGLFYEQYF	TGTGCCAGCAGTTACCGCTTGACTAGCGGGCTATTCTACGAGCAGTACTTC
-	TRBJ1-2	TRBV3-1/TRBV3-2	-	CASSQGRGLWYGYTF	TGTGCCAGCAGCCAAGGAAGGGGCCTATGGTATGGCTACACCTTC
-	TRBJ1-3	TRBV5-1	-	CASSLGRGGQPGNTIYF	TGCGCCAGCAGCTTGGGTCGCGGGGGGCAGCCTGGAAACACCATATATTTT
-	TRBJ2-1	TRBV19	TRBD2	CASSEASGRQRNEQFF	TGTGCCAGTAGTGAGGCTAGCGGGAGACAAAGGAATGAGCAGTTCTTC
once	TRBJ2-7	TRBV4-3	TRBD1	CASSLRQGAAYEQYF	TGCGCCAGCAGCCTACGACAGGGGGCCGCCTACGAGCAGTACTTC
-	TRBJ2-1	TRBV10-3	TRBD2	CATFEAGVGLDEQFF	TGTGCCACTTTCGAGGCGGGAGTCGGTTTGGATGAGCAGTTCTTC
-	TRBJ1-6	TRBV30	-	CAWSEGRIYNSPLHF	TGTGCCTGGAGTGAAGGGAGGATCTATAATTCACCCCTCCACTTT
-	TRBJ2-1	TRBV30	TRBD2	CAWNTGTSGNNEQFF	TGTGCCTGGAACACCGGGACTAGCGGCAACAATGAGCAGTTCTTC
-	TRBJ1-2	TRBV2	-	CASTQGNYGYTF	TGTGCCAGTACACAGGGTAACTATGGCTACACCTTC